The rows below give T cell receptor beta chains drawn from one sample of a study of T cell repertoires in cytomegalovirus infection. For these TCRs, the target antigens are not known. TCRdb reanalysed the reads using MiXCR and keeps one entry per CDR3 protein. The sample lists roughly 180,000 distinct CDR3 sequences, about a fifth occurring once. The input for sequencing was CD8+ T cells from cultured PBMCs, taken from culture after CMV antigen stimulation. The receptors were gathered from a human donor in good health (CMV status not recorded). Some clones in this sample may be carry-over from other donors' samples. The CDR3 runs from the conserved cysteine through the conserved F or W. Fields, in order: CDR3 protein, D gene, J gene, V gene. The D gene is left open where the match is weak.

CSVEGRTYEQYF | . | TRBJ2-7 | TRBV29-1
CACRRDAYGYTF | . | TRBJ1-2 | TRBV2
CASRLGNTEAFF | . | TRBJ1-1 | TRBV6-2/TRBV6-3
CASRLTGTNYGYTF | . | TRBJ1-2 | TRBV28
CASSYEAYEQYF | . | TRBJ2-7 | TRBV6-2/TRBV6-3
CASKGVYGYTF | . | TRBJ1-2 | TRBV2
CASSDLQHQETQYF | . | TRBJ2-5 | TRBV19
CASSYSASWGGELFF | . | TRBJ2-2 | TRBV6-2/TRBV6-3
CASSMRGSRSGGAGDEQFF | TRBD2 | TRBJ2-1 | TRBV7-9
CASSLQGVMNTEAFF | . | TRBJ1-1 | TRBV7-9
CASSLERLGFVGTEAFF | . | TRBJ1-1 | TRBV11-2
CASSWAGNQPQHF | . | TRBJ1-5 | TRBV7-2
CASSTSTGTGRTEAFF | TRBD1 | TRBJ1-1 | TRBV19
CASSIRDTLISDTQYF | . | TRBJ2-3 | TRBV19
CASSGQGTYEQYF | TRBD1 | TRBJ2-7 | TRBV12-3/TRBV12-4
CASSQETASGANVLTF | . | TRBJ2-6 | TRBV4-1
CASSPSGGASDEQFF | TRBD2 | TRBJ2-1 | TRBV6-1
CASSFFGQNYGYTF | . | TRBJ1-2 | TRBV7-2
CASLGGDEETQYF | TRBD2 | TRBJ2-5 | TRBV7-9
CASSPEVVPDTQYF | . | TRBJ2-3 | TRBV11-2
CASSFGLAGNYNEQFF | TRBD2 | TRBJ2-1 | TRBV14
CASSQRLAASYEQYF | TRBD2 | TRBJ2-7 | TRBV4-3
CASSLGSGQGSWNSPLHF | TRBD1 | TRBJ1-6 | TRBV7-2
CASSYSRYRGSRNQPQHF | . | TRBJ1-5 | TRBV6-2/TRBV6-3
CASGLPSTGEVETQYF | TRBD1 | TRBJ2-5 | TRBV12-5
CSARDPGTGIEQYF | TRBD1 | TRBJ2-7 | TRBV20-1
CASNHGQGARLAGVHEQFF | . | TRBJ2-1 | TRBV19